The source of this T cell receptor beta chain is a study of T cells in narcolepsy. Study observations and caveats: Reportedly, autoreactive clonotypes were serially detected in patients' blood but not controls'. HCRT-specific and TRIB2-specific autoreactive clonotypes appeared among same-patient CSF and blood CD4+ clonotypes. In some patient and control memory CD4+ samples, autoreactive clones were absent.

The method was immunoSEQ multiplex PCR; TCRdb's version includes in-frame clones alone and lacks a portion of them. Of tens of thousands of clones in the sample, about nine tenths were seen once. As concerns this clone: The antigen is undetermined.

The CDR3 has 15 residues. The germline CDR1 and CDR2 sequences are MRHNA and SNTAGT. Trimming took off 8 bases at V and 5 bases at J, with 18 bases between the two ends. The V and J genes are TRBV6-4 and TRBJ1-4; D is perhaps TRBD1 (6 bases). This receptor was identified in a human donor with narcolepsy. The sequenced sample consisted of CD45RA- memory CD4+ T cells from PBMCs. The CDR3 loop is CASLAPGQTNEKLFF. The CDR3 DNA reads as TGTGCCAGCCTAGCGCCCGGACAGACGAATGAAAAACTGTTTTTT.